The 2 T cell receptor beta chains below all came from one sample that was sequenced in a study of blood T cell repertoires in COVID-19 (dated by TCRdb to the early 2020s). The library was made by the immunoSEQ multiplex PCR assay. TCRdb mirrors the immuneACCESS table, restricted to in-frame sequences. Some clones are absent from its copies; in checked studies, under half trace to an unresolved V gene, and the reason for the others is unknown. The sample yields approximately 90,000 clones; roughly nine tenths were counted once. Approximately 3.6% of the sample is held by the ten biggest clonotypes. What was sequenced was peripheral blood. The source is a woman in her 70s with acute or convalescent COVID-19.

V usage is TRBV12-3 or TRBV12-4 and J usage is TRBJ2-1; weak D call: TRBD2 (6 bases). The CDR3 has 13 residues. Trimming removed 7 bases from V and 9 bases from J, with 16 bases in between. The CDR3: CASTTGLQSEQFF. The CDR3 region has the DNA TGTGCCAGCACCACGGGACTCCAATCTGAGCAGTTCTTC.

This rearrangement joins TRBV19 to TRBJ2-6, with D possibly matching TRBD2 (7 bases). The germline gives CDR1 LNHDA, CDR2 SQIVND (reference sequence). This CDR3 is built from 18 residues. Trimming took 3 bases from V and 0 from J, leaving 15 bases between them. The CDR3 region has the DNA TGTGCCAGTAGTATTCGGTGGGAGGGGGACTCTGGGGCCAACGTCCTGACTTTC. It codes for CASSIRWEGDSGANVLTF.